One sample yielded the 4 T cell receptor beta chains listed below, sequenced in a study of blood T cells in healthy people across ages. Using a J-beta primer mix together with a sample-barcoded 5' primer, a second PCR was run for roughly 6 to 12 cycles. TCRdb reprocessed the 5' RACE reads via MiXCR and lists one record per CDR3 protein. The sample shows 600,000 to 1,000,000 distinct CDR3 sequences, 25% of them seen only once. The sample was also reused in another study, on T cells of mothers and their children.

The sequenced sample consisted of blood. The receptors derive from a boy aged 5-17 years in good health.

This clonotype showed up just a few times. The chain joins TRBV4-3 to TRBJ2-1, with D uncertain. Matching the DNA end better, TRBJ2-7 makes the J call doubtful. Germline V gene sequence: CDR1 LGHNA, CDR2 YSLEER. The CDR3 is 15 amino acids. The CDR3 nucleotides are TGCGCCAGCAGCCAAGGACCTGGGGTTTCGGACGAGCAGTACTTC. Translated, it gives CASSQGPGVSDEQYF.

The CDR3 DNA reads as TGTGCCAGCAGCCTCGGGTGGGGCCAGTACTTC. It specifies CASSLGWGQYF. The chain employs TRBV28 and TRBJ2-5, with D unclear. V was clipped by 6 bases and J by 10 bases, with 12 bases between them. This CDR3 spans 11 amino acids. Germline loops: CDR1 MDHEN, CDR2 SYDVKM.

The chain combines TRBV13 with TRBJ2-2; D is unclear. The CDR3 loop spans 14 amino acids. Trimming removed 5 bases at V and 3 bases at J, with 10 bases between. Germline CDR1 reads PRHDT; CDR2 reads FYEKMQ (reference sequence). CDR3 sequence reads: CASSHRTHTGELFF. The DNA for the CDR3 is TGTGCCAGCAGCCACCGAACTCACACCGGGGAGCTGTTTTTT.

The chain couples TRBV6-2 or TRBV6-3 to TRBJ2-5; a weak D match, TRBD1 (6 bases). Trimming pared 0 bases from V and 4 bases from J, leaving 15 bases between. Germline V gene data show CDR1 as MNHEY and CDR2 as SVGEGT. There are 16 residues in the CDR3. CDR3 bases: TGTGCCAGCAGTTACTCGGGACATCCCCCTCCAGAGACCCAGTACTTC. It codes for CASSYSGHPPPETQYF.